Sequencing of this TCR beta chain was carried out in a study of cytomegalovirus exposure and HLA in healthy donors. Notes on the study in general: Previously analyzed data showed that most TCR beta V segments were productive at a frequency of about 87% or about 30%. Cytomegalovirus association was assigned to approximately 180 TCR beta chains.

Use of 60 Vbeta and 13 Jbeta primers characterized the PCR. Sequenced by immunoSEQ multiplex PCR; TCRdb stores in-frame clones only, minus some. The sample yields about 130,000 clones, 65% to 90% seen once. The J segment lost 1 base and the V segment lost 0 bases, leaving 2 bases of the junction unmatched. This CDR3 region has 15 residues. Germline CDR1 MNHEY, CDR2 SMNVEV (reference sequence). Comments on this clone: Antigen specificity is unknown. Other DNA sequences in this sample translate to the same CDR3.

Among the donors, all were healthy bone marrow donors. The origin of this receptor is a girl aged 2-15 years in good health and CMV-seronegative. The gene calls are TRBV27 and TRBJ1-1, with 7 nucleotides matching TRBD1. Sequencing input: PBMCs. The CDR3 is CASSLSGTANTEAFF. The CDR3, as DNA: TGTGCCAGCAGTTTATCGGGGACAGCGAACACTGAAGCTTTCTTT.